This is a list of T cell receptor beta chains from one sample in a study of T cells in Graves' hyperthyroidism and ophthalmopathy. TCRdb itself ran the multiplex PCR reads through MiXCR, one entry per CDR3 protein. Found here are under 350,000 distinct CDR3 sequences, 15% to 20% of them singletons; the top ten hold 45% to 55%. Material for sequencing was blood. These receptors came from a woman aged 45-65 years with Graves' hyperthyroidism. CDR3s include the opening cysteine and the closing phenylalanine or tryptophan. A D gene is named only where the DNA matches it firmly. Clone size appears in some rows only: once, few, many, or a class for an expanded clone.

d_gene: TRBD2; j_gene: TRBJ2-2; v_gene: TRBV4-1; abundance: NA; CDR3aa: CASSQVTSVTGELFF; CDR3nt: TGCGCCAGCAGCCAAGTGACTAGCGTTACCGGGGAGCTGTTTTTT
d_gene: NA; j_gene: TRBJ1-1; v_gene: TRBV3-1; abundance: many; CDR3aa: CASSPIGRPEAFF; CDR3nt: TGTGCCAGCAGCCCCATTGGACGCCCTGAAGCTTTCTTT
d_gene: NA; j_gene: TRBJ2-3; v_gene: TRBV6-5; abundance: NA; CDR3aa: CASSYSGGGTDTQCF; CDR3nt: TGTGCCAGCAGTTACTCAGGCGGGGGCACAGATACGCAGTGTTTT
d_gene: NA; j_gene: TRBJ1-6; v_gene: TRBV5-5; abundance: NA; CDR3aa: CASSLEGPNNSPLHF; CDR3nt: TGTGCCAGCAGCTTAGAGGGGCCGAATAATTCACCCCTCCACTTT
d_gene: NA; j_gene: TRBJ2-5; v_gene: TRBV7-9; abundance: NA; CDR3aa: CASSLLSHGQETQYF; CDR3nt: TGTGCCAGCAGCTTATTATCCCACGGTCAAGAGACCCAGTACTTC
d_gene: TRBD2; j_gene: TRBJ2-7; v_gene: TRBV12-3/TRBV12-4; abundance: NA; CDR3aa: CASSGTSGRGDEQYF; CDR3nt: TGTGCCAGCAGTGGGACTAGCGGGAGAGGAGACGAGCAGTACTTC
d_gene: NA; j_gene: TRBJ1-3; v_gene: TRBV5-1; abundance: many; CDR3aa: CASSFRPSGNTIYF; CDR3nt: TGCGCCAGCAGCTTCCGACCGTCTGGAAACACCATATATTTT
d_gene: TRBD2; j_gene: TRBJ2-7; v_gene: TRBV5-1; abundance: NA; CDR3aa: CASSWGTSGVYEQYF; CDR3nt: TGCGCCAGCAGCTGGGGAACTAGCGGGGTCTACGAGCAGTACTTC
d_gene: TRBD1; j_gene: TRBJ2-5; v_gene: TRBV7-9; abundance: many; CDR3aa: CASSLGGQGQETQYF; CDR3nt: TGTGCCAGCAGCTTAGGGGGACAGGGACAAGAGACCCAGTACTTC
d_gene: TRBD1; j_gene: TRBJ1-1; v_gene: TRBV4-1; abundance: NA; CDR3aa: CASSRTGGAMNTEAFF; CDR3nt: TGCGCCAGCAGCCGAACAGGGGGCGCGATGAACACTGAAGCTTTCTTT
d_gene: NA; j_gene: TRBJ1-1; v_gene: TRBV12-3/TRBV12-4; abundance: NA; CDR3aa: CASTVVENTEAFF; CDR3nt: TGTGCCAGCACTGTGGTGGAGAACACTGAAGCTTTCTTT
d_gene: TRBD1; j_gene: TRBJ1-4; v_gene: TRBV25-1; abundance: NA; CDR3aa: CATRQGVGEKLFF; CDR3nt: TGTGCCACCCGACAGGGGGTGGGTGAAAAACTGTTTTTT